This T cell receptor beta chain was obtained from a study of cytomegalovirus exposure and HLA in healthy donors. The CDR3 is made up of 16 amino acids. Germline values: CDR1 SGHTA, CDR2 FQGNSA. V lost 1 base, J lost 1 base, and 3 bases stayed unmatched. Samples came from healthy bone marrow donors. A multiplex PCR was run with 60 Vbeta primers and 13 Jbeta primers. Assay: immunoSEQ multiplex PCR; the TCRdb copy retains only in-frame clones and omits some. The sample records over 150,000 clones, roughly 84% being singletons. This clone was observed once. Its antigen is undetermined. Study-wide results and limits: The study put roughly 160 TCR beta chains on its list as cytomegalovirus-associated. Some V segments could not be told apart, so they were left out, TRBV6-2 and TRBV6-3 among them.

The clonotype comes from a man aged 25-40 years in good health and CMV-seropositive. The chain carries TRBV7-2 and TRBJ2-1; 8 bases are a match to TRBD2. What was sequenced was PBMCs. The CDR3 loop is CASSLGLAGSYNEQFF. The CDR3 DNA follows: TGTGCCAGCAGCTTAGGCCTAGCGGGTTCCTACAATGAGCAGTTCTTC. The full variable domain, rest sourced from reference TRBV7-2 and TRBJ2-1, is GAGVSQSPSNKVTEKGKDVELRCDPISGHTALYWYRQSLGQGLEFLIYFQGNSAPDKSGLPSDRFSAERTGGSVSTLTIQRTQQEDSAVYLCASSLGLAGSYNEQFFGPGTRLTVL.